This T cell receptor beta chain is drawn from a study of blood T cell repertoires in COVID-19. Germline V CDR1 and CDR2: MNHEY, SMNVEV (reference sequence). The junction had 16 bases not matched to a gene; V was cut back by 5 bases and J by 5 bases. The CDR3 totals 17 residues. The assay was immunoSEQ multiplex PCR, and TCRdb's table has in-frame clones only and misses some. The data show 120,000 to 150,000 clones, with around 88% seen just once and 28% held by the top ten. V and J are TRBV27 and TRBJ2-7; TRBD1 matches at 9 bases. The sample comprised peripheral blood. The receptor's source is a human donor in a cohort sampled during active COVID-19. CDR3: CASSPTSGQGSRNEQYF. CDR3 bases: TGTGCCAGCAGTCCTACCTCTGGACAGGGGAGCAGAAACGAGCAGTACTTC.